This TCR beta chain was sequenced in a study of blood T cell repertoires in COVID-19. At the level of the study: Sample material is recorded as cDNA or gDNA derived from T cells, B-cell-depleted T cells, or PBMCs.

The data were produced by immunoSEQ multiplex PCR, yet TCRdb's version contains in-frame clones alone and is incomplete. The sample has about 170,000 clones, around 89% seen once; the top ten hold about 2.1%. Sequenced input: peripheral blood. The source of this sequence is a man aged 50 to 60 who had recovered from COVID-19.

In DNA form, the CDR3 reads TGTGCCAGCAGTCGCCAGGGGGTATACGAGCAGTACTTC. Protein product: CASSRQGVYEQYF. The chain carries TRBV6-4 and TRBJ2-7; TRBD1 aligns across 7 bases. The CDR3 is made up of 13 amino acids. Germline CDR1 reads MRHNA; CDR2 reads SNTAGT. Germline trimming cut 5 bases from V and 4 bases from J; bases unmatched to any gene: 5.